This T cell receptor (beta chain) was captured in a study of T cell changes during pregnancy in multiple sclerosis. Method: immunoSEQ multiplex PCR; TCRdb's copy keeps in-frame clones and lacks some. The sample records under 95,000 clones, about 93% being singletons. The TCR was taken from a female donor with multiple sclerosis, enrolled in a pregnancy study. This sample comprised CD4+ T cells from peripheral blood mononuclear cells, obtained before pregnancy.

For the CDR3, the DNA is TGTGCCAGCAGTGCCGGACAGGGTTCTAACTATGGCTACACCTTC. This encodes CASSAGQGSNYGYTF. The genes are TRBV2 and TRBJ1-2; TRBD1 matches at 8 bases. CDR3 length: 15 amino acids. CDR1 and CDR2 from the germline V gene are SNHLY and FYNNEI. The ends lost 4 bases at V and 0 bases at J; junction bases unmatched: 4. The variable domain in full, with the rest retrieved from reference TRBV2 and TRBJ1-2, is EPEVTQTPSHQVTQMGQEVILRCVPISNHLYFYWYRQILGQKVEFLVSFYNNEISEKSEIFDDQFSVERPDGSNFTLKIRSTKLEDSAMYFCASSAGQGSNYGYTFGSGTRLTVV.